This entry concerns a single TCR beta chain. The length of the CDR3 is 11 residues. Germline CDR1 and CDR2: MNHEY and SVGAGI. With 8 bases removed from V and 4 bases from J, the gap between germline ends came to 6 bases. This sample is drawn from a study of T cell changes during pregnancy in multiple sclerosis. Assay: immunoSEQ multiplex PCR; the TCRdb copy retains only in-frame clones and omits some. The sample lists 75,000 to 100,000 clones, 75% to 95% seen once, with just over 0.75% in the top ten. The sequence came from a female donor in good health, enrolled as a control in a pregnancy study. V and J are TRBV6-5 and TRBJ2-4; D is perhaps TRBD1 (6 bases). The sample in question was peripheral blood, obtained in the second trimester of pregnancy. DNA for the CDR3: TGTGCCAGCGGACAGAAAAACATTCAGTACTTC. This gives the protein CASGQKNIQYF.